This T cell receptor beta chain was profiled in a study of blood T cell repertoires in COVID-19. Study-level background: Donors in the United States, Italy and Spain gave samples during acute or convalescent COVID-19.

This clone was seen a handful of times. Looked up from germline, CDR1 is SEHNR and CDR2 is FQNEAQ (reference sequence). V lost 7 bases to trimming and J lost 10 bases, with 20 bases between them. The CDR3 loop spans 15 amino acids. Participant age was roughly 18 to 90 years, and participants resided in around 24 US areas. Cohorts were determined from participant-reported clinical history. Someone with COVID-19 had been met by exposed participants within 2 weeks before study entry. The assay was immunoSEQ multiplex PCR, and TCRdb's table has in-frame clones only and misses some. The table records about 210,000 clones, 84% of them present only once.

The V and J genes are TRBV7-9 and TRBJ1-6, with D possibly matching TRBD1 (6 bases). The material sequenced was PBMCs or T cells enriched from blood (not recorded which). The TCR originated in a woman aged 25 to 39 who had been exposed to COVID-19. CDR3 in amino acids: CASIPLGGGTSPLHF. DNA for the CDR3: TGTGCCAGCATCCCTTTAGGGGGGGGGACATCACCCCTCCACTTT.